The present TCR beta chain was sequenced within a study of T cell responses to AZD1222 COVID-19 vaccine (dated by TCRdb to the early 2020s). For context, the study as a whole: Because spike-specific TCR depth and breadth did not differ between the two schedules, AZD1222 recipients who got a second dose at roughly 4 weeks were pooled with those who got a second dose at roughly 12 weeks. TCR sequencing was performed for over 230 trial participants, of whom some 200 were given two doses of AZD1222 and approximately 25 were given two doses of MenACWY control vaccine. Enrollment into the trials was organized by age into subgroups of 18-55, 56-69 and 70-plus years, and those subgroups contained roughly 150, 30 and 60 TCR-sequenced participants, respectively.

The CDR3 regions of human TCRbeta chains were analyzed by immunosequencing. Concerning the study's data processing: Repertoire TCRs were matched against a reference library of SARS-CoV-2-specific TCRs generated with the MIRA antigen-specificity platform. Breadth was defined as the fraction of unique TCRs that were SARS-CoV-2-associated, and depth was defined as the fraction of total T cells that were SARS-CoV-2-associated. Using the MIRA data, every spike-specific TCR was mapped to the spike region that the TCR reacted to and assigned to either a CD4 or a CD8 class. Log10-transformed breadth and depth values were compared by one-way ANOVA with Sidak's multiple comparisons tests. Entries here come from immuneACCESS through TCRdb and include only in-frame sequences with V and J called. Some clones fail to appear in such tables; in the studies checked, an unresolved V gene covers under half of the shortfall, and the cause of the remainder is unknown. Clone size and V and J calls were adopted from that table, with D and trimming inferred from the DNA. The sample table shows approximately 110,000 clones, and 65% to 85% are seen once. The ten top clones hold 9.4% of the sample.

Broad study findings and their caveats: The whole spike protein was spanned by vaccine-associated CD4 TCRs, and dominant responses were seen in regions 160-218 and 743-854. Only five or six AZD1222 recipients were SARS-CoV-2 seropositive at baseline, limiting conclusions about previously exposed vaccinees. Spike-specific TCR breadth and depth rose significantly after two AZD1222 doses compared with day 0 and with MenACWY recipients. Because no samples from the day 14 peak response were available, repertoires could be characterized only after the peak T cell response. In the small 56-69-year group, the increase in depth fell short of significance, most likely because of low power. Reportedly, close to half of the unique spike-specific TCRs recognized epitopes lying outside the regions that are mutated in the B.1.351 and B.1.1.7 variants. Participants were mostly white British, with more females than males. The authors suggested clonal diversity may have been underestimated.

The germline V gene sets CDR1 to KGHSH and CDR2 to LQKENI. The CDR3, from cysteine to phenylalanine, totals 16 residues. The DNA shown is the 48-base CDR3, in frame from base 1. Between the V and J ends, shortened by 0 bases and 8 bases respectively, the junction contains 16 bases. The sample's time point label, decoded: baseline before first vaccination. Samples from vaccinated people were obtained from the UK trials COV001 and COV002, which included a single-blind randomized controlled phase 2/3 trial of AZD1222 (ChAdOx1 nCoV-19) in healthy adults. For TCRbeta chain sequencing, PBMC samples were collected from trial participants at day 0 and at day 28 after the second dose. Points on this clone: Its antigen specificity is not known. Qualities for individual bases were not recorded, and no much larger clone is one base off.

This sample comprised peripheral blood, obtained on day 0 of AZD1222 vaccination. This TCR derives from an adult in good health. The rearrangement joined TRBV18 to TRBJ1-4, with the D segment identity uncertain. CDR3 protein: CASSPPYIWGGEKLFF. The sequenced DNA is TGTGCCAGCTCACCACCGTATATCTGGGGTGGCGAAAAACTGTTTTTT.